These 3 T cell receptor beta chains share one sample of origin, sequenced in a study of T cells after yellow fever vaccination. TCRdb reprocessed the 5' RACE reads with MiXCR, giving one entry per CDR3 protein. The table has over 200,000 distinct CDR3 sequences, over 6.5% seen once. The material sequenced was CD4+ T cells sorted from PBMCs, taken on the day of the yellow fever booster vaccination. The receptors stem from a young man who received the YFV17D yellow fever vaccine.

The table lists this clonotype with a few counts. The rearrangement uses TRBV18 and TRBJ2-7; 7 bases map to TRBD2. The CDR3 length is 15 residues. Germline CDR1 and CDR2: KGHSH and LQKENI. Trimming at V came to 2 bases and at J to 5 bases, leaving 9 bases not matched to a gene. The CDR3 DNA follows: TGTGCCAGCTCACCAAGGGAGGGAGTACGAAACGAGCAGTACTTC. Translating gives CASSPREGVRNEQYF.

J is TRBJ2-1 and V is TRBV19; D uncertain. The CDR3 is 14 amino acids. Germline assignment: CDR1 LNHDA and CDR2 SQIVND (reference sequence). With 5 bases removed from V and 0 bases from J, the gap between germline ends came to 8 bases. The CDR3 sequence is CASSYAVSYNEQFF. Written as DNA, the CDR3 is TGTGCCAGTAGTTACGCGGTCTCCTACAATGAGCAGTTCTTC.

This rearrangement joins TRBV28 to TRBJ2-3; D is uncertain. Between the trimmed V and J ends, which lost 8 bases and 8 bases, there was a span of 20 bases. Germline V CDR1 and CDR2: MDHEN, SYDVKM. The CDR3 consists of 14 residues. The CDR3 protein is CASQSPYLARTQYF. The DNA of the CDR3 is TGTGCCAGCCAAAGCCCGTACCTCGCCCGTACGCAGTATTTT.